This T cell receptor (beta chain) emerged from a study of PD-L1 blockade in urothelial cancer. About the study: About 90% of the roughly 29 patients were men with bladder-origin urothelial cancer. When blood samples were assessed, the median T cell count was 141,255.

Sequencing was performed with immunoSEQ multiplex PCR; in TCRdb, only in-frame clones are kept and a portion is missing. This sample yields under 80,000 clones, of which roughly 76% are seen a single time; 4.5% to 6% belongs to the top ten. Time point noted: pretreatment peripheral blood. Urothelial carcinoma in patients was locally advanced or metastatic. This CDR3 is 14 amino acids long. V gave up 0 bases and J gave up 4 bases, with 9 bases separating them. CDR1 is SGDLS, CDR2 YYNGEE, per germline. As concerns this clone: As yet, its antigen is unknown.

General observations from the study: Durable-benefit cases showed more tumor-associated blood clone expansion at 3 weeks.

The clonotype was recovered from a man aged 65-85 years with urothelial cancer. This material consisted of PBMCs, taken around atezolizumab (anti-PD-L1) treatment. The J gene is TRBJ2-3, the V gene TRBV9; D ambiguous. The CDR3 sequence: CASSVGNLADTQYF. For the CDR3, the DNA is TGTGCCAGCAGCGTAGGTAACCTAGCAGATACGCAGTATTTT.